A single sample is the source of the 20 T cell receptor beta chains below, sequenced in a study of cytomegalovirus exposure and HLA in healthy donors. The PCR made use of 60 Vbeta and 13 Jbeta primers. Libraries were prepared by immunoSEQ multiplex PCR; TCRdb keeps only in-frame clonotypes and omits some of them. The table records 100,000 to 150,000 clones, roughly three quarters of them present only once. Source material: PBMCs. These receptors originate from a woman aged 18-29 years in good health and CMV-seronegative.

In this sample, this clone turned up once. The chain links TRBV27 to TRBJ2-7; 8 bases fit TRBD1. Germline CDR1 MNHEY, CDR2 SMNVEV (reference sequence). The CDR3 has 16 residues. V lost 6 bases, J lost 7 bases, and 17 bases stayed unmatched. The CDR3 DNA follows: TGTGCCAGCAGCCACCCCGAGACAGGGGCCCCGTCGGAGCAGTACTTC. Residues: CASSHPETGAPSEQYF.

This rearrangement joins TRBV29-1 to TRBJ1-2; no reliable D call. V was shortened by 7 bases and J by 5 bases, with 17 bases between the two germline ends. Per the germline V gene, CDR1 is SQVTM and CDR2 is ANQGSEA. This CDR3 comprises 13 residues. CDR3 sequence reads: CSAPAWGGYGYTF. CDR3 in DNA: TGCAGCGCCCCAGCGTGGGGAGGGTATGGCTACACCTTC.

The rearrangement links TRBV2 to TRBJ2-1; D gene uncertain. Germline V CDR1 and CDR2: SNHLY, FYNNEI. Trimming took 6 bases from V and 4 from J, leaving 13 bases between them. The CDR3 has 14 amino acids. The CDR3 sequence is CASSPMREYNEQFF. Written as DNA, the CDR3 is TGTGCCAGCAGCCCCATGAGAGAGTACAATGAGCAGTTCTTC.

V and J are TRBV11-2 and TRBJ1-1; possibly TRBD1 for D (6 bases). The CDR3 totals 14 residues. Deletions cut 5 bases from V and 5 bases from J, with 15 bases between. The germline gives CDR1 SGHAT, CDR2 FQNNGV. The CDR3 sequence is CASSAREGGTEAFF. As DNA, the CDR3 is TGTGCCAGCAGCGCAAGGGAAGGGGGAACTGAAGCTTTCTTT.

This rearrangement joins TRBV28 to TRBJ2-7; 7 positions match TRBD2. The germline V gene encodes CDR1 MDHEN and CDR2 SYDVKM. CDR3 length: 16 residues. The ends lost 3 bases at V and 2 bases at J; junction bases unmatched: 10. The CDR3, as DNA: TGTGCCAGCAGTTTCGGGCTAGCGGACAAAGCCTACGAGCAGTACTTC. It yields the protein CASSFGLADKAYEQYF.

The chain has TRBV29-1 and TRBJ2-1, with TRBD2 identical over 7 bases. This CDR3 is built from 13 residues. Trimming at V came to 5 bases and at J to 4 bases, leaving 5 bases not matched to a gene. In germline, CDR1 is SQVTM, CDR2 ANQGSEA. In DNA, the CDR3 is TGCAGCGTTCTCGGGAGGTCTTACAATGAGCAGTTCTTC. Translated: CSVLGRSYNEQFF.

The CDR3 DNA reads as TGCGCCAGCAGGCGGACTAGAATCACTGAGCAGTTCTTC. This gives the protein CASRRTRITEQFF. This chain links TRBV5-1 with TRBJ2-1; TRBD2 agrees at 7 bases. This CDR3 contains 13 residues. V shed 5 bases and J 9 bases; nucleotides not matched to a gene: 8. Germline-derived CDR1 and CDR2 are SGHRS and YFSETQ.

The chain uses TRBV6-1 and TRBJ1-5, with D perhaps matching TRBD1 (6 bases). Trimming pared 7 bases from V and 7 bases from J, leaving 17 bases between. The CDR3 length is 14 residues. Germline V gene lookup returns CDR1 MNHNS and CDR2 SASEGT. CDR3 nucleotides: TGTGCCAGCAAGAGTGCAGGGGAATGGCAGCCCCAGCATTTT. Translation gives CASKSAGEWQPQHF.

The genes are TRBV30 and TRBJ1-5, with TRBD1 matching 10 bases. Looked up from germline, CDR1 is GTSNPN and CDR2 is SVGIG (reference sequence). This CDR3 has 13 residues. V dropped 5 bases and J dropped 11; count of bases not matched to a gene: 9. The CDR3 DNA follows: TGTGCCTGGGCAGACAGGGGGCAAATCGCCCAGCATTTT. As protein: CAWADRGQIAQHF. The full variable domain, with the rest looked up from reference TRBV30 and TRBJ1-5, is SQTIHQWPATLVQPVGSPLSLECTVEGTSNPNLYWYRQAAGRGLQLLFYSVGIGQISSEVPQNLSASRPQDRQFILSSKKLLLSDSGFYLCAWADRGQIAQHFGDGTRLSIL.

This chain links TRBV7-9 with TRBJ2-2; the match to TRBD2 covers 9 bases. The CDR3 totals 16 residues. Germline V gene sequence: CDR1 SEHNR, CDR2 FQNEAQ (reference sequence). The junction had 9 bases not matched to a gene; V was cut back by 5 bases and J by 5 bases. Written as DNA, the CDR3 is TGTGCCAGCAGCACAATTGGACTAGCGTTGACCGGGGAGCTGTTTTTT. Translated: CASSTIGLALTGELFF.

CDR3 residues: CASSFGGPEKLFF. As DNA, the CDR3 is TGTGCCAGCAGTTTCGGGGGTCCGGAAAAACTGTTTTTT. This chain uses TRBV27 with TRBJ1-4; tentative D call: TRBD1 (5 bases). Trimming took 3 bases from V and 8 from J, leaving 10 bases between them. The germline gives CDR1 MNHEY, CDR2 SMNVEV (reference sequence). This CDR3 is 13 amino acids long.

This chain uses TRBV7-2 with TRBJ1-5; a possible D gene is TRBD1 (6 bases). CDR1 is SGHTA, CDR2 FQGNSA, per germline. Trimming removed 1 base from V and 7 bases from J, with 11 bases in between. The CDR3 is 14 amino acids. CDR3 in amino acids: CASSLVTGGQPQHF. As DNA, the CDR3 is TGTGCCAGCAGCTTAGTGACAGGTGGGCAGCCCCAGCATTTT.

Concerning this clone itself: The junction shows a germline mismatch at one end, possibly a read error. The J gene is TRBJ1-1, the V gene TRBV7-9, with D unresolved. The CDR3 consists of 12 residues. Per the germline V gene, CDR1 is SEHNR and CDR2 is FQNEAQ (reference sequence). The CDR3 loop reads CASSLALEDGAF. For the CDR3, the DNA is TGTGCCAGCAGCTTAGCGCTAGAGGATGGAGCCTTT.

The CDR3 protein is CASSATGGFTEAFF. Written as DNA, the CDR3 is TGCGCCAGCAGCGCGACAGGGGGCTTCACTGAAGCTTTCTTT. The rearrangement joins TRBV10-1 to TRBJ1-1; 10 nucleotides line up with TRBD1. In germline, CDR1 is WNHNN, CDR2 SYGVQD (reference sequence). Trimming took 6 bases from V and 4 from J; bases not matched to a gene: 5. The CDR3 totals 14 residues.

The rearrangement uses TRBV4-1 and TRBJ2-1; D call uncertain. From germline, CDR1 is MGHRA and CDR2 YSYEKL. CDR3 length: 16 residues. Trimming left V 0 bases short and J 4 bases short, with 13 bases between. CDR3 bases: TGCGCCAGCAGCCAAGATGAAACTACCGGATACAATGAGCAGTTCTTC. Protein: CASSQDETTGYNEQFF.

The J gene is TRBJ2-7, the V gene TRBV11-2; D may be TRBD1 (5 bases). Germline V CDR1 and CDR2: SGHAT, FQNNGV. The CDR3 contains 16 residues. V lost 5 bases, J lost 0 bases, and 17 bases lay in between. CDR3 sequence reads: CASSQERTPYSYEQYF. The CDR3 coding sequence is TGTGCCAGCAGCCAAGAAAGGACACCCTACTCCTACGAGCAGTACTTC.

The genes are TRBV5-1 and TRBJ2-1; TRBD2 might be the D (7 bases). Per germline, CDR1 SGHRS and CDR2 YFSETQ. The V and J ends lost 3 bases and 10 bases respectively, with 26 bases between them. The CDR3 contains 17 residues. The CDR3 bases are TGCGCCAGCAGCTCGAATCTAGTGAAGGGGGAGGGAGGGGAGCAGTTCTTC. This translates into CASSSNLVKGEGGEQFF.

The chain employs TRBV14 and TRBJ1-1, with a tentative D call TRBD1 (5 bases). The CDR3 contains 15 residues. Germline values: CDR1 SGHDN, CDR2 FVKESK. V lost 1 base to trimming and J lost 7 bases, with 16 bases between them. The CDR3 nucleotides are TGTGCCAGCAGCCAAGGAGCGGGAGGGGCTGGTGAAGCTTTCTTT. Its translation: CASSQGAGGAGEAFF.

CDR3 sequence (DNA): TGTGCCATCAGTGAACGTCTAGGTTCGGGGAGCGAGCAGTACTTC. Amino acids: CAISERLGSGSEQYF. The chain recombines TRBV10-3 with TRBJ2-7, with TRBD2 as a possible D gene (5 bases). V was clipped by 3 bases and J by 6 bases, with 18 bases between them. Germline values: CDR1 ENHRY, CDR2 SYGVKD. CDR3 length: 15 amino acids.

There are a few counts of this clone. The genes are TRBV6-6 and TRBJ1-1; D remains unclear. The CDR3 length is 12 residues. Trimming stripped 8 bases from V and 0 bases from J, with 7 bases between. Germline V lookup: CDR1 MNHNY, CDR2 SVGAGI (reference sequence). The DNA for the CDR3 is TGTGCCAGCCGCGGTATGAACACTGAAGCTTTCTTT. Its translation is CASRGMNTEAFF.